The T cell receptor (beta chain) under discussion was sequenced for a study of blood T cell repertoires in COVID-19. Study context: Nucleic acid was either cDNA or gDNA, and it came from T cells, B-cell-depleted T cells, or PBMCs.

In the original processing: Quantification of nucleated cells was approximated via reference gene primer amplification. Profiled with immunoSEQ multiplex PCR; TCRdb holds only in-frame clones, not every one. That table gives V, J and clone size, and the DNA gave D and trimming. The table records under 75,000 clones, roughly 72% of them present only once. The Seattle patients joined while their infection was active and were tracked longitudinally afterward. J lost 6 bases, V lost 0 bases, and 8 bases had no gene match. Per germline, CDR1 SGHDT and CDR2 YYEEEE. This CDR3 contains 16 residues. The chain has TRBV5-6 and TRBJ2-2, with 7 bases lining up with TRBD1. Input material: peripheral blood. The source is a woman in her sixties or seventies with COVID-19, enrolled during active disease. The CDR3 is CASSLERGRYPGELFF. The CDR3 DNA reads as TGTGCCAGCAGCTTGGAGAGGGGGCGCTATCCCGGGGAGCTGTTTTTT. Complete variable domain (other parts from reference TRBV5-6 and TRBJ2-2): DAGVTQSPTHLIKTRGQQVTLRCSPKSGHDTVSWYQQALGQGPQFIFQYYEEEERQRGNFPDRFSGHQFPNYSSELNVNALLLGDSALYLCASSLERGRYPGELFFGEGSRLTVL.